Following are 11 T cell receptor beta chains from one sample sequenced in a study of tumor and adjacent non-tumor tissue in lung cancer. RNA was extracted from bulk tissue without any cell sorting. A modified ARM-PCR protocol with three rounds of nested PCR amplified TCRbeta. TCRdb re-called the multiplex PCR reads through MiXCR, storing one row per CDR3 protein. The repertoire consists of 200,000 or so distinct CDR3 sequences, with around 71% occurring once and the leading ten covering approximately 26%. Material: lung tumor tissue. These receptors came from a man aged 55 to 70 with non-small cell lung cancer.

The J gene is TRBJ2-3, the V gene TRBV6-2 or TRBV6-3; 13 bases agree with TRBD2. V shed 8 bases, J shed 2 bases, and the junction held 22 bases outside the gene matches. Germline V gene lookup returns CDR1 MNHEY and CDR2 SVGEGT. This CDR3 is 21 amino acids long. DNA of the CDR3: TGTGCCAGCGCAATTTATTCCGGACTAGCGGGGGTGGGCTCTATCACAGATACGCAGTATTTT. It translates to CASAIYSGLAGVGSITDTQYF.

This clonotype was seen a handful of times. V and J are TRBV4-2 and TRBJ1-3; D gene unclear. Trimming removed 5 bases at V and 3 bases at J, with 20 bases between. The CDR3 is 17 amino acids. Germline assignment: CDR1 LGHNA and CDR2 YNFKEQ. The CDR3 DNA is TGTGCCAGCAGCGTATCCGGTGGTCGGGCTCTTGGAAACACCATATATTTT. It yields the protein CASSVSGGRALGNTIYF.

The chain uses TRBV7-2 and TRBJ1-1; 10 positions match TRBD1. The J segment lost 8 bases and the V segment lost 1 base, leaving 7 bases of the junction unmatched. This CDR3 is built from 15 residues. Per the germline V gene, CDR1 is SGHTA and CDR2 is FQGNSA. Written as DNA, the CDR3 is TGTGCCAGCAGCTTAGTCCAGACAGGGGGCAAGGAAGCTTTCTTT. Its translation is CASSLVQTGGKEAFF.

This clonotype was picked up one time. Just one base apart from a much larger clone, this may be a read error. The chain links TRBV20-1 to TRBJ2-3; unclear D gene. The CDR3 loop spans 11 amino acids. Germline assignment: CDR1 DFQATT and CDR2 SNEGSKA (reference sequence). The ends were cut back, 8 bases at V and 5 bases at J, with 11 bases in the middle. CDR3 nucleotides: TGCAGTCGAGTGTCCGGAGATACGCAGTATTTT. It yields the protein CSRVSGDTQYF.

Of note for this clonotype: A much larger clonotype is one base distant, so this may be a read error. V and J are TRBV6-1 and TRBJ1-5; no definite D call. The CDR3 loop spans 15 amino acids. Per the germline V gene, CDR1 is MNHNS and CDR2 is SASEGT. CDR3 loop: CASSEPGISKQPQHF. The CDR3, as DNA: TGTGCCAGCAGTGAACCTGGGATTAGCAAACAGCCCCAGCATTTT.

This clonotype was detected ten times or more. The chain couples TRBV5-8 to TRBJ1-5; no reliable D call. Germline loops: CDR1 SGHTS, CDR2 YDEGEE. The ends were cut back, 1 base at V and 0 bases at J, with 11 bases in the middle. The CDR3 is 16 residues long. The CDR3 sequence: CASSLLNSPSNQPQHF. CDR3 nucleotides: TGTGCCAGCAGCTTGTTAAACAGCCCTAGCAATCAGCCCCAGCATTTT.

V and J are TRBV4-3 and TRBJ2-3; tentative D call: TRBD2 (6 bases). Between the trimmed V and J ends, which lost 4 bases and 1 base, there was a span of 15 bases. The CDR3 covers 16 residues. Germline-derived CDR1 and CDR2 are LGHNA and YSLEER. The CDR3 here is CASSRGSGGGTDTQYF. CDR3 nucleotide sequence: TGCGCCAGCAGCCGAGGAAGCGGCGGGGGCACAGATACGCAGTATTTT.

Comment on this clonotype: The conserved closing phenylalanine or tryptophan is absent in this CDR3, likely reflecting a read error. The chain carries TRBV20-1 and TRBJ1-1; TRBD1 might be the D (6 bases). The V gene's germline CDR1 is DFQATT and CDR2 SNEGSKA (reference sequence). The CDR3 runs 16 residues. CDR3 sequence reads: CSARDPRTALNTEAFS. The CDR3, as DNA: TGCAGTGCTAGAGACCCCAGGACAGCTCTGAATACTGAAGCTTTCTCT.

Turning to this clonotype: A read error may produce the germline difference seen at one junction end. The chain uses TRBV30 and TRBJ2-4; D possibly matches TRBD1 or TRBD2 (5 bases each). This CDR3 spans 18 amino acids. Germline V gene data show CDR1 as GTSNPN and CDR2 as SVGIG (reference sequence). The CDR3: CVWSSTSTGTAYGNIQYF. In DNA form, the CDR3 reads TGTGTCTGGAGTTCCACCTCGACCGGGACCGCTTATGGTAACATTCAGTACTTC.

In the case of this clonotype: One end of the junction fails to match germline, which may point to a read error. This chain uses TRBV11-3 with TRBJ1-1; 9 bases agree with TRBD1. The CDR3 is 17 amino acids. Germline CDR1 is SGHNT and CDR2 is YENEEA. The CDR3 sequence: CVSSTPGTGYVNTEAFF. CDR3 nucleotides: TGTGTCAGCAGCACGCCCGGGACAGGGTACGTGAATACTGAAGCTTTCTTT.

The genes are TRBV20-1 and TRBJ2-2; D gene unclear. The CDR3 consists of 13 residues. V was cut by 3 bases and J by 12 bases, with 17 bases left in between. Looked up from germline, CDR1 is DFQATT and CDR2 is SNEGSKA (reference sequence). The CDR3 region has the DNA TGCAGTGCTAGGGTATCGAGTACCAGGAAGCTGTTTTTT. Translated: CSARVSSTRKLFF.